This T cell receptor beta chain was retrieved from a study of regulatory T cells in long-lasting Graves disease. The count of this clonotype is one. Per germline, CDR1 GTSNPN and CDR2 SVGIG (reference sequence). CDR3 length: 16 residues. The V gene end was trimmed by 0 bases and the J gene end by 3 bases; junction bases not matched to a gene: 9. Time point specified: persistent/refractory GD, antithyroid drugs over 5 years with positive TRAb. PBMC RNA was the source of the TCR library. The authors built TCR beta libraries using iRepertoire HTBI primers and Arm-PCR of CDR3 regions. TCRdb redid the calling of the multiplex PCR reads with MiXCR, one entry per CDR3 protein. The repertoire holds some 280,000 distinct CDR3 sequences, with around a fifth as singletons.

The source material was peripheral blood mononuclear cells (PBMCs), sampled when the disease was refractory, from a patient treated with antithyroid drugs. This sequence joins TRBV30 and TRBJ1-1, with 8 bases aligning to TRBD1. This clonotype was obtained from a female donor with Graves disease. CDR3 amino acids: CAWSVQGRTGHTEAFF. The CDR3 nucleotides read TGTGCCTGGAGTGTACAGGGACGGACAGGGCACACTGAAGCTTTCTTT.